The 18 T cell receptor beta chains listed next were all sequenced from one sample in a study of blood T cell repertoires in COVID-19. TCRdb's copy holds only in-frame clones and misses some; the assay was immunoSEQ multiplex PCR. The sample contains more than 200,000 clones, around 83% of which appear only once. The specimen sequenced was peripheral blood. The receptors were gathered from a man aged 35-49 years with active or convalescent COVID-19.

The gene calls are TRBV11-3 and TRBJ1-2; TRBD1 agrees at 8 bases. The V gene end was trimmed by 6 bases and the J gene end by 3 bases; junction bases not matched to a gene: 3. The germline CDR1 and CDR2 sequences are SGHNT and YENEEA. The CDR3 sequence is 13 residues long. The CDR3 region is CASSLQGDYGYTF. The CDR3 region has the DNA TGTGCCAGCAGTTTACAGGGGGACTATGGCTACACCTTC.

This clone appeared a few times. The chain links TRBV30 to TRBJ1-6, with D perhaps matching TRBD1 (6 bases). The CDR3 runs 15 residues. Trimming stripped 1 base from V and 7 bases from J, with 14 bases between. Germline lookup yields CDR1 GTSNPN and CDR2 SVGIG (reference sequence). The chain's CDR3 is CAWSAGDGINSPLHF. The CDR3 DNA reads TGTGCCTGGAGTGCAGGGGATGGGATAAATTCACCCCTCCACTTT.

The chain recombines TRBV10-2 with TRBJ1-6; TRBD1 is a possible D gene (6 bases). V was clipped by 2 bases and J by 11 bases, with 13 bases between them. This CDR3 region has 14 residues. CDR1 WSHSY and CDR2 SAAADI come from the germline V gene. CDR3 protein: CASSEGGPSPPLHF. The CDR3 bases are TGCGCCAGCAGTGAGGGGGGCCCTAGTCCACCCCTCCACTTT.

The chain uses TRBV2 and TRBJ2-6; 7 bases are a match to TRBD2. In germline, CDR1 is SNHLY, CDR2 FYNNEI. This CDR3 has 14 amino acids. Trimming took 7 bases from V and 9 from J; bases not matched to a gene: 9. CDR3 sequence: CASMNVAGDNVLTF. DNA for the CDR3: TGTGCCAGCATGAACGTCGCGGGAGACAACGTCCTGACTTTC. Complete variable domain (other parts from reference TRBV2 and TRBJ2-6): EPEVTQTPSHQVTQMGQEVILRCVPISNHLYFYWYRQILGQKVEFLVSFYNNEISEKSEIFDDQFSVERPDGSNFTLKIRSTKLEDSAMYFCASMNVAGDNVLTFGAGSRLTVL.

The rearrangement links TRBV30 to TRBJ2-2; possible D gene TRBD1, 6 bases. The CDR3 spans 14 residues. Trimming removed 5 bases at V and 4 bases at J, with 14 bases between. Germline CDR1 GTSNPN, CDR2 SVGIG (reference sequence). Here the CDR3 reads CAWLTGSSTGELFF. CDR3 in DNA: TGTGCCTGGCTGACAGGTAGTAGCACCGGGGAGCTGTTTTTT.

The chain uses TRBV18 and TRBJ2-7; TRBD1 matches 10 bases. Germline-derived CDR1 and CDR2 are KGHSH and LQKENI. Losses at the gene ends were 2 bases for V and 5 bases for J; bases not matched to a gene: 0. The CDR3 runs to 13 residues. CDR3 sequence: CASSPGTGDEQYF. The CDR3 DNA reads TGTGCCAGCTCACCAGGGACAGGGGACGAGCAGTACTTC. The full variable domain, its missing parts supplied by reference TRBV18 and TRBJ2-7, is NAGVMQNPRHLVRRRGQEARLRCSPMKGHSHVYWYRQLPEEGLKFMVYLQKENIIDESGMPKERFSAEFPKEGPSILRIQQVVRGDSAAYFCASSPGTGDEQYFGPGTRLTVT.

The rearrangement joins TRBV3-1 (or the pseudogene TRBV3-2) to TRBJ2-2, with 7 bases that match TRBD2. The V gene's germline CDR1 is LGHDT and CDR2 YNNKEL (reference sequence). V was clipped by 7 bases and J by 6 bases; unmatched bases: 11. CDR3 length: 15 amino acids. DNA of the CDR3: TGTGCCAGCACCACGATCGGACTAGGGTCCGGGGAGCTGTTTTTT. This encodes CASTTIGLGSGELFF.

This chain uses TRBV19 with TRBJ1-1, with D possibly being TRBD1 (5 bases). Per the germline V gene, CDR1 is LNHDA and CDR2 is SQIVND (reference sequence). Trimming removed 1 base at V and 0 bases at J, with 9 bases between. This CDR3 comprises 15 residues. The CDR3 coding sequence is TGTGCCAGTAGTATAGCGGGGGTTGTGAACACTGAAGCTTTCTTT. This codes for CASSIAGVVNTEAFF. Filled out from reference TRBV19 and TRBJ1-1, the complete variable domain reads DGGITQSPKYLFRKEGQNVTLSCEQNLNHDAMYWYRQDPGQGLRLIYYSQIVNDFQKGDIAEGYSVSREKKESFPLTVTSAQKNPTAFYLCASSIAGVVNTEAFFGQGTRLTVV.

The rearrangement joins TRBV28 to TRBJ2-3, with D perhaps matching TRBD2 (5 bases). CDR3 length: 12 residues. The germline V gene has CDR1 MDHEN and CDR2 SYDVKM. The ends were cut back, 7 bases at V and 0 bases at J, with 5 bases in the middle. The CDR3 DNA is TGTGCCAGCAAGCGGAGCACAGATACGCAGTATTTT. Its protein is CASKRSTDTQYF.

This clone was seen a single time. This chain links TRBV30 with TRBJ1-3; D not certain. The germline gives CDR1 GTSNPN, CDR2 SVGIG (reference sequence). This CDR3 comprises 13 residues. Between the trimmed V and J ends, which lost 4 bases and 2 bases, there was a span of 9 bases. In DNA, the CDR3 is TGTGCCTGGATGGCAGGTCCTGGAAACACCATATATTTT. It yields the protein CAWMAGPGNTIYF.

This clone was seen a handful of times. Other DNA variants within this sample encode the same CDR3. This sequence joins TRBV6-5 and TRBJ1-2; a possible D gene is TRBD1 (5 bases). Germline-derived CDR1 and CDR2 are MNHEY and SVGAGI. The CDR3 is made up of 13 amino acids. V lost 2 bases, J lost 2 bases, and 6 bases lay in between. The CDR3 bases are TGTGCCAGCAGTTACGGGGGGAACTATGGCTACACCTTC. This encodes CASSYGGNYGYTF.

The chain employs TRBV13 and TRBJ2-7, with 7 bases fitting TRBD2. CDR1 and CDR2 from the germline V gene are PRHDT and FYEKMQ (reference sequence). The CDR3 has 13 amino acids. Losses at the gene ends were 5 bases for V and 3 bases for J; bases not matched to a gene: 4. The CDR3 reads CASSRWEGYEQYF. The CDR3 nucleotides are TGTGCCAGCAGCCGCTGGGAGGGCTACGAGCAGTACTTC. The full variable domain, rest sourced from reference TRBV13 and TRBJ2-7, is AAGVIQSPRHLIKEKRETATLKCYPIPRHDTVYWYQQGPGQDPQFLISFYEKMQSDKGSIPDRFSAQQFSDYHSELNMSSLELGDSALYFCASSRWEGYEQYFGPGTRLTVT.

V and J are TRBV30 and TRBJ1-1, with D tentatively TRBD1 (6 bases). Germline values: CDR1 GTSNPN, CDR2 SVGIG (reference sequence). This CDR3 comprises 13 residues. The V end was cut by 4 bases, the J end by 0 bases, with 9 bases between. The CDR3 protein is CAWKTGMNTEAFF. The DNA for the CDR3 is TGTGCCTGGAAGACAGGAATGAACACTGAAGCTTTCTTT.

CDR3 in amino acids: CAWSGGLVGTLHF. Here the CDR3 DNA reads TGTGCCTGGAGTGGCGGGTTAGTGGGAACCCTCCACTTT. The chain links TRBV30 to TRBJ1-6; no clear D. The ends were cut back, 1 base at V and 14 bases at J, with 15 bases in the middle. Per the germline V gene, CDR1 is GTSNPN and CDR2 is SVGIG (reference sequence). The CDR3 runs to 13 residues. Filled out from reference TRBV30 and TRBJ1-6, the complete variable domain reads SQTIHQWPATLVQPVGSPLSLECTVEGTSNPNLYWYRQAAGRGLQLLFYSVGIGQISSEVPQNLSASRPQDRQFILSSKKLLLSDSGFYLCAWSGGLVGTLHFGNGTRLTVT.

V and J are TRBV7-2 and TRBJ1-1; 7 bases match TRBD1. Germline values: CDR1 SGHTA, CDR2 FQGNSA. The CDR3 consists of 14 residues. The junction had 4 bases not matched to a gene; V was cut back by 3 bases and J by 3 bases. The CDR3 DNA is TGTGCCAGCAGCTTCCTTACAGGGGACACTGAAGCTTTCTTT. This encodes CASSFLTGDTEAFF.

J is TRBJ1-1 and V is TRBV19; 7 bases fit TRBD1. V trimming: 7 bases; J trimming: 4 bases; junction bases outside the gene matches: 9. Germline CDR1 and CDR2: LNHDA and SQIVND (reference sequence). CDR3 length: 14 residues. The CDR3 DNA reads TGTGCCAGTACCCCTGACAGGGTGGGCACTGAAGCTTTCTTT. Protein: CASTPDRVGTEAFF. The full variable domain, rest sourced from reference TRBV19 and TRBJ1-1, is DGGITQSPKYLFRKEGQNVTLSCEQNLNHDAMYWYRQDPGQGLRLIYYSQIVNDFQKGDIAEGYSVSREKKESFPLTVTSAQKNPTAFYLCASTPDRVGTEAFFGQGTRLTVV.

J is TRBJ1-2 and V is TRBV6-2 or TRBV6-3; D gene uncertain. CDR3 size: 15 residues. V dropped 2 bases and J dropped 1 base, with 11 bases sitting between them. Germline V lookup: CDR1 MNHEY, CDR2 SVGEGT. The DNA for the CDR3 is TGTGCCAGCAGTTACGAATTACGGGATAACTATGGCTACACCTTC. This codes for CASSYELRDNYGYTF.

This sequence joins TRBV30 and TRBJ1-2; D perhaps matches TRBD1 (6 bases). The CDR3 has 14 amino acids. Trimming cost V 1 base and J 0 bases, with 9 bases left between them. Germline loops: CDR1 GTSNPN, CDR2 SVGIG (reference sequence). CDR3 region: CAWSDQGTNYGYTF. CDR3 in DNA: TGTGCCTGGAGTGACCAGGGGACTAACTATGGCTACACCTTC. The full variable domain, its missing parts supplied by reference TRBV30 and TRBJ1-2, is SQTIHQWPATLVQPVGSPLSLECTVEGTSNPNLYWYRQAAGRGLQLLFYSVGIGQISSEVPQNLSASRPQDRQFILSSKKLLLSDSGFYLCAWSDQGTNYGYTFGSGTRLTVV.